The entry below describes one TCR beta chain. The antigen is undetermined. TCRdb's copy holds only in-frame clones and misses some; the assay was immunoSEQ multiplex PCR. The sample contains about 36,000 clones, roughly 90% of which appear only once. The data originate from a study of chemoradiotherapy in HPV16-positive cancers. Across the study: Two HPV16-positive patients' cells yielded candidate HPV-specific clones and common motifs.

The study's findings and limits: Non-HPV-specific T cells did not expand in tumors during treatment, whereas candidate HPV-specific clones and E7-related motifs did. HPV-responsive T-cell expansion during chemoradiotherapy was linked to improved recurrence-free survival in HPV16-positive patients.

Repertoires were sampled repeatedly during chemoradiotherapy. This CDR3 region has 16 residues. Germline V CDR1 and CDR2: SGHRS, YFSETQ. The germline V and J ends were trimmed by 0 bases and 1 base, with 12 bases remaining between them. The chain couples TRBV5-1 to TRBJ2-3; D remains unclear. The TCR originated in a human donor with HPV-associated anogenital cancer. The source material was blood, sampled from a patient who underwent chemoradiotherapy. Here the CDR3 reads CASSLGLTQRTDTQYF. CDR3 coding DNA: TGCGCCAGCAGCTTGGGGCTTACTCAACGCACAGATACGCAGTATTTT.